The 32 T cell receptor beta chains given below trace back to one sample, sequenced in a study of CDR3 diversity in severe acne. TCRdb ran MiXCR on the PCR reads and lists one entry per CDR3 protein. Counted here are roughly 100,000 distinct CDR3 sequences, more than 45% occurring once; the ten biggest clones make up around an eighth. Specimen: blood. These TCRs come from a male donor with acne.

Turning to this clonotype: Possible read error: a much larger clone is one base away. The CDR3 coding sequence is TGTGCCAGCAGCCCTGTGAGGGGAACTAATGAAAAACTGTTTTTT. Translating it yields CASSPVRGTNEKLFF. The V call is TRBV9, the J call TRBJ1-4; possible D gene TRBD1, 5 bases. V was cut by 4 bases and J by 1 base, with 11 bases left in between. The germline V gene encodes CDR1 SGDLS and CDR2 YYNGEE. CDR3 length equals 15 residues.

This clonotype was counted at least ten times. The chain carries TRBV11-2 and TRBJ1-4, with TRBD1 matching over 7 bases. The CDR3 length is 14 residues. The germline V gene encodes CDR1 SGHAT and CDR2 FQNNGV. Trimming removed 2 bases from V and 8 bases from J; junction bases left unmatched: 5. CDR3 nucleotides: TGTGCCAGCAGCTTACCTAGACAGGGAGAAAAACTGTTTTTT. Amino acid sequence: CASSLPRQGEKLFF.

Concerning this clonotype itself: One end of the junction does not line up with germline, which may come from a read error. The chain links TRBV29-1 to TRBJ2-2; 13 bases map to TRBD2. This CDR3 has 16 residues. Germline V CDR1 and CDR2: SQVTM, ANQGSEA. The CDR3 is CGVEIGLAGDTGELFF. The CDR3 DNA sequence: TGCGGCGTTGAAATAGGACTAGCGGGAGACACCGGGGAGCTGTTTTTT.

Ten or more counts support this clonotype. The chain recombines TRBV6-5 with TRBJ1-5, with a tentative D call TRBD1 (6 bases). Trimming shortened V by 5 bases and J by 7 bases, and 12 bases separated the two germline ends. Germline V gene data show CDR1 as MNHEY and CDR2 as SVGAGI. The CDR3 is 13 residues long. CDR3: CASSRTGTQPQHF. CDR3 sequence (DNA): TGTGCCAGCAGTCGTACAGGGACCCAGCCCCAGCATTTT.

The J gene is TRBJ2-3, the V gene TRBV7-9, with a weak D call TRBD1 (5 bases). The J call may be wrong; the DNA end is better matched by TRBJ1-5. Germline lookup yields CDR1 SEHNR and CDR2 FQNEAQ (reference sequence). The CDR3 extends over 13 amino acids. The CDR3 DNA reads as TGTGCCAGCGAATTCGAAGGGACCCCTACGCAGCATTTT. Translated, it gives CASEFEGTPTQHF.

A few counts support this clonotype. The CDR3 here is CASATLGYEQYF. As DNA, the CDR3 is TGTGCCAGCGCAACCCTGGGGTACGAGCAGTACTTC. The chain recombines TRBV12-3 or TRBV12-4 with TRBJ2-7, with D unclear. This CDR3 region has 12 residues. Trimming removed 8 bases from V and 4 bases from J, with 12 bases in between.

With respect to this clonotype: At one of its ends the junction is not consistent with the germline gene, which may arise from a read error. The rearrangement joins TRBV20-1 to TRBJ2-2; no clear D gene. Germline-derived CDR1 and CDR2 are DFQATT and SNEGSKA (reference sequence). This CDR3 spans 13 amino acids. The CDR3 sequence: CGARAGNTGELFF. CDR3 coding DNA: TGCGGTGCCCGGGCAGGGAACACCGGGGAGCTGTTTTTT.

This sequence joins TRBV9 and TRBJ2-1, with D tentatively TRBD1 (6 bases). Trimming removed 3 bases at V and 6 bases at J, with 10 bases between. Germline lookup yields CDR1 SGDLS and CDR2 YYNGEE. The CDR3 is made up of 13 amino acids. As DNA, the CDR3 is TGTGCCAGCAGCGCCTCAGGGGTCAATGAGCAGTTCTTC. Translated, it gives CASSASGVNEQFF.

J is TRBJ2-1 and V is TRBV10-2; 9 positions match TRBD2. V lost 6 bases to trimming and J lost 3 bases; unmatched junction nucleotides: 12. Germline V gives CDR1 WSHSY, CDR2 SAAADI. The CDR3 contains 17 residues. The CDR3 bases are TGCGCCAGCAGACAGACTTCGGGACTAGCCGGCTACAATGAGCAGTTCTTC. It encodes CASRQTSGLAGYNEQFF.

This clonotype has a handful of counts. The CDR3 region is CAISPGQGAGYGYTF. In DNA, the CDR3 is TGTGCCATCAGCCCGGGACAGGGGGCGGGCTATGGCTACACCTTC. V and J are TRBV10-3 and TRBJ1-2; 12 nucleotides agree with TRBD1. Trimming cost V 6 bases and J 4 bases; bases outside gene matches: 6. The CDR3 totals 15 residues. Germline loops: CDR1 ENHRY, CDR2 SYGVKD.

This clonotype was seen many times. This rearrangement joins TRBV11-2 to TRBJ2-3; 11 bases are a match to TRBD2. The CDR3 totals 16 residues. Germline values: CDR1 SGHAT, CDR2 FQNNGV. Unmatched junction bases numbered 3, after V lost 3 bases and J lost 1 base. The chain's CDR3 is CASSFLTSGGTDTQYF. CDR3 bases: TGTGCCAGCAGCTTCTTGACTAGCGGGGGCACAGATACGCAGTATTTT.

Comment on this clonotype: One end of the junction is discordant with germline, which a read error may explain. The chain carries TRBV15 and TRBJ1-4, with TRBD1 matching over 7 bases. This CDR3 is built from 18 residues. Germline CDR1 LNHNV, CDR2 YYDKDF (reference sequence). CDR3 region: CATSGERQGTAANEKLFF. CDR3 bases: TGTGCCACCAGCGGAGAGCGACAGGGCACCGCGGCTAATGAAAAACTGTTTTTT. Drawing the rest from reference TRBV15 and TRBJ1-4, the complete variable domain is DAMVIQNPRYQVTQFGKPVTLSCSQTLNHNVMYWYQQKSSQAPKLLFHYYDKDFNNEADTPDNFQSRRPNTSFCFLDIRSPGLGDTAMYLCATSGERQGTAANEKLFFGSGTQLSVL.

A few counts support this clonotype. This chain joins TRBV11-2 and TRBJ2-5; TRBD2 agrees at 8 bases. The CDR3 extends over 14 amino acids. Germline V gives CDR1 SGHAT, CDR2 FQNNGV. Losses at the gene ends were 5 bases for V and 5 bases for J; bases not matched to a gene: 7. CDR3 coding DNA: TGTGCCAGCAGCCCACGGGGGGGTCGGGAGACCCAGTACTTC. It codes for CASSPRGGRETQYF. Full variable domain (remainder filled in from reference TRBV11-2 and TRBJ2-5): EAGVAQSPRYKIIEKRQSVAFWCNPISGHATLYWYQQILGQGPKLLIQFQNNGVVDDSQLPKDRFSAERLKGVDSTLKIQPAKLEDSAVYLCASSPRGGRETQYFGPGTRLLVL.

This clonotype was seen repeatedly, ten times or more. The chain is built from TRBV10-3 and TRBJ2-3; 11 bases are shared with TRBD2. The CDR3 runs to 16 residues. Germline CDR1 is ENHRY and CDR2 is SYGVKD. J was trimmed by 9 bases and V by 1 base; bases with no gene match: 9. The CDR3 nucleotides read TGTGCCATCAGTGAGTTGGGACTAGCGGAGCTTGGAACGCAGTATTTT. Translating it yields CAISELGLAELGTQYF.

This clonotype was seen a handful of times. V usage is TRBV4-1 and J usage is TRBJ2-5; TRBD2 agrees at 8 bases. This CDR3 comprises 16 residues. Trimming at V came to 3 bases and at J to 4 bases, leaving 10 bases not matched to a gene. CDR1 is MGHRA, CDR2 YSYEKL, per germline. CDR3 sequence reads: CASSHASGSGGETQYF. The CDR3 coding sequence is TGCGCCAGCAGCCATGCAAGCGGGAGCGGGGGAGAGACCCAGTACTTC.

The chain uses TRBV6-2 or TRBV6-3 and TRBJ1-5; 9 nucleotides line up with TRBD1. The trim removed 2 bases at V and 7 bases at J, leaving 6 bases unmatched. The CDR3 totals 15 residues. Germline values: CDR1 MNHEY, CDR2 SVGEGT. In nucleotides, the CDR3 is TGTGCCAGCAGTTACGGGACAGGGAGTGTGCAGCCCCAGCATTTT. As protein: CASSYGTGSVQPQHF.

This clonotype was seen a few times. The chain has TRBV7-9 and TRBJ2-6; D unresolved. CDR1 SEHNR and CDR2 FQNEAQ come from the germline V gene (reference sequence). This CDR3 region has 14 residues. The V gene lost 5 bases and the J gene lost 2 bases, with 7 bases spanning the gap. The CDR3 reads CASSLMTGANVLTF. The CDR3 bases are TGTGCCAGCAGCCTAATGACTGGGGCCAACGTCCTGACTTTC. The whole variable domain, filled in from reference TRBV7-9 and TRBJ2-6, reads DTGVSQNPRHKITKRGQNVTFRCDPISEHNRLYWYRQTLGQGPEFLTYFQNEAQLEKSRLLSDRFSAERPKGSFSTLEIQRTEQGDSAMYLCASSLMTGANVLTFGAGSRLTVL.

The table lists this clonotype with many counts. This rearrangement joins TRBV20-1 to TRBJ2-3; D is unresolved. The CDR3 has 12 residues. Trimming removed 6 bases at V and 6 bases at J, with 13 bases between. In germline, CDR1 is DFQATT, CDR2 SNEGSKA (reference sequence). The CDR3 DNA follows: TGCAGTGCCGCCATGACCGTGGATACGCAGTATTTT. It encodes CSAAMTVDTQYF.

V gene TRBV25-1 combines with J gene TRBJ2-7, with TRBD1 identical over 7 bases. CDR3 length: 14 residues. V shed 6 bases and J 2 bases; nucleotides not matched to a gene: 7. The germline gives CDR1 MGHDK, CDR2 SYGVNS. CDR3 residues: CASSSRGTAYEQYF. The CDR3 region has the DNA TGTGCCAGCAGCTCAAGGGGGACAGCCTACGAGCAGTACTTC.

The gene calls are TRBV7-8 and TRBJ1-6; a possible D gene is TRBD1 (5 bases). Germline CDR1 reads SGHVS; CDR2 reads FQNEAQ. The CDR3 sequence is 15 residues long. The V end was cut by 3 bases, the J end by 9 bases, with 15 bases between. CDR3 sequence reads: CASSFRVSVTSPLHF. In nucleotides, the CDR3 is TGTGCCAGCAGCTTCAGGGTTTCGGTTACTTCACCCCTCCACTTT.

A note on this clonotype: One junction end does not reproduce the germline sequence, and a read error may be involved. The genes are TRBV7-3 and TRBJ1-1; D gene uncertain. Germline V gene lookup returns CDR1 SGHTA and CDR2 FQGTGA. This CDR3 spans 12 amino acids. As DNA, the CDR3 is TGCGCCAGCAGCCAAGAGACGGCTGAAGCTTTCTTT. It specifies CASSQETAEAFF.

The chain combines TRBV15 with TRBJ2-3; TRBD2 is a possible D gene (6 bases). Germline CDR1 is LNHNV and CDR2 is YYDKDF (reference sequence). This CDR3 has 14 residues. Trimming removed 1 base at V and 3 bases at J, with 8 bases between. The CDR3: CATSRGDSTDTQYF. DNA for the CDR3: TGTGCCACCAGCAGAGGGGACTCGACAGATACGCAGTATTTT. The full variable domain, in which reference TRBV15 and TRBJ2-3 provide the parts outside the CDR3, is DAMVIQNPRYQVTQFGKPVTLSCSQTLNHNVMYWYQQKSSQAPKLLFHYYDKDFNNEADTPDNFQSRRPNTSFCFLDIRSPGLGDTAMYLCATSRGDSTDTQYFGPGTRLTVL.

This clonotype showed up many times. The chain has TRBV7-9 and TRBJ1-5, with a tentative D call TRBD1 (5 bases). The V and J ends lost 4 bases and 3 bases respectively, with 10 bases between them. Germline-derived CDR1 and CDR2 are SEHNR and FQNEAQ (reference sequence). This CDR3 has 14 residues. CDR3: CASSSGLDNQPQHF. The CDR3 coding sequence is TGTGCCAGCAGCTCAGGGTTAGACAATCAGCCCCAGCATTTT. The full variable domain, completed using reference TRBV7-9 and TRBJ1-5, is DTGVSQNPRHKITKRGQNVTFRCDPISEHNRLYWYRQTLGQGPEFLTYFQNEAQLEKSRLLSDRFSAERPKGSFSTLEIQRTEQGDSAMYLCASSSGLDNQPQHFGDGTRLSIL.

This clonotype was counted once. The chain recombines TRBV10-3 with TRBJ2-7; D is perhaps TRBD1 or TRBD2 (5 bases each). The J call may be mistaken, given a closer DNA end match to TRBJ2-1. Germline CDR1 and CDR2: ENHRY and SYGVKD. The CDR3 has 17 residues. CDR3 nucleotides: TGTGCCATACAATACCGGGACCAGCGCGGAGCCTACAATGAGCAGTTCTTC. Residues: CAIQYRDQRGAYNEQFF.

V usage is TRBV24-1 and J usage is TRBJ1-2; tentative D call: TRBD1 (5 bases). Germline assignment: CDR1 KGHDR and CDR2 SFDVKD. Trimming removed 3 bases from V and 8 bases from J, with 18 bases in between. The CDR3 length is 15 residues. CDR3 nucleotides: TGTGCCACCAGTGATACAGGCAACCCGAGGAAGGGCTACACCTTC. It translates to CATSDTGNPRKGYTF.

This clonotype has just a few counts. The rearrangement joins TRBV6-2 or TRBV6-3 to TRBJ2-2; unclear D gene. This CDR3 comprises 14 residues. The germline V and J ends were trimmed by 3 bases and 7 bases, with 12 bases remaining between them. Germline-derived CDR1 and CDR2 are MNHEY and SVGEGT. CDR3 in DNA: TGTGCCAGCAGTTATGAGATAAAGGGCGGGGAGCTGTTTTTT. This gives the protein CASSYEIKGGELFF.

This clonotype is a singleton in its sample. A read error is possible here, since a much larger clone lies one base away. The CDR3 sequence: CASSSTGAFYEQYF. CDR3 in DNA: TGTGCCAGCAGCTCGACCGGGGCTTTCTACGAGCAGTACTTC. The genes are TRBV11-2 and TRBJ2-7, with D possibly being TRBD1 or TRBD2 (5 bases each). With 4 bases removed from V and 3 bases from J, the gap between germline ends came to 13 bases. The length of the CDR3 is 14 residues. The germline gives CDR1 SGHAT, CDR2 FQNNGV.

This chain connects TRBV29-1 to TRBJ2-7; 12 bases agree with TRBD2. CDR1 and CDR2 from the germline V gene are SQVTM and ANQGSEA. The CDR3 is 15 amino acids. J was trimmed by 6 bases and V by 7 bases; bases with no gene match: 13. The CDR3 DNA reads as TGCAGCGACCTATCGACTAGCGGGAGAGTTGGCGAGCAGTACTTC. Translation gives CSDLSTSGRVGEQYF.

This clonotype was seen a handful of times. The CDR3 nucleotides read TGTGCCAGCAGCCTGACACAGGGGGCAATCACCGGGGAGCTGTTTTTT. The encoded protein is CASSLTQGAITGELFF. V gene TRBV5-4 combines with J gene TRBJ2-2; 9 nucleotides agree with TRBD1. The CDR3 is 16 residues long. V gave up 4 bases and J gave up 4 bases; unmatched junction bases: 8. Germline V gives CDR1 SGHNT, CDR2 YYREEE (reference sequence). The full variable domain, completed using reference TRBV5-4 and TRBJ2-2, is ETGVTQSPTHLIKTRGQQVTLRCSSQSGHNTVSWYQQALGQGPQFIFQYYREEENGRGNFPPRFSGLQFPNYSSELNVNALELDDSALYLCASSLTQGAITGELFFGEGSRLTVL.

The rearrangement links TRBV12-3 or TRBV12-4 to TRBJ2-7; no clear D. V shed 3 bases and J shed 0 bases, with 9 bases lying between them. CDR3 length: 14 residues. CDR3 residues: CASSFGQSSYEQYF. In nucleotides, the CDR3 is TGTGCCAGCAGTTTCGGGCAGAGCTCCTACGAGCAGTACTTC.

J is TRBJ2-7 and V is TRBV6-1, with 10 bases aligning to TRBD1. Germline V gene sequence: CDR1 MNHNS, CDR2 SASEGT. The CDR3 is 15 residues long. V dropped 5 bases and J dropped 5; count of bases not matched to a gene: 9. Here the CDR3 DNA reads TGTGCCAGCAGTTGGGGTGGGACAGGGGAGGACGAGCAGTACTTC. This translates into CASSWGGTGEDEQYF.

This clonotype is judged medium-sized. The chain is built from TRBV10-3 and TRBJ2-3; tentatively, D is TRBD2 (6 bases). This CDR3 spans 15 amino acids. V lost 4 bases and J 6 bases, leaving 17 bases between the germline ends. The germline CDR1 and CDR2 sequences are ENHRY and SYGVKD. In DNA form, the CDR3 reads TGTGCCATCAGTGGTGGACTATCCTTTGTGGATACGCAGTATTTT. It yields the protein CAISGGLSFVDTQYF.